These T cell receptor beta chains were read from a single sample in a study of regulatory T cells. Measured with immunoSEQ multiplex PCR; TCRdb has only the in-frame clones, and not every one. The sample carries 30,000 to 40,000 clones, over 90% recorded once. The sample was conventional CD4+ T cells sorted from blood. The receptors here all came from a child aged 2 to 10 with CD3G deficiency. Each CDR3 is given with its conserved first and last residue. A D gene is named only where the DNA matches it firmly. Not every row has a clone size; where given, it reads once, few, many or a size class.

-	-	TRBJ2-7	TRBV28	TGTGCCAGCAGAACCGGGGCCGGCTACGAGCAGTACTTC	CASRTGAGYEQYF
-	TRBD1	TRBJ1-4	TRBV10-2	TGCGCCAGCAGTGAGAGGGGGCAGGGGAGGACGGGAGAAAAACTGTTTTTT	CASSERGQGRTGEKLFF
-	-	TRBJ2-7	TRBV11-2	TGTGCCAGCAGCTTAAGTCGCGGAGGCGTCTACGAGCAGTACTTC	CASSLSRGGVYEQYF
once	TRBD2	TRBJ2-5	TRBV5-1	TGCGCCAGCAGCTTGGAGGCGGGAGGGCAGCGAGAGACCCAGTACTTC	CASSLEAGGQRETQYF
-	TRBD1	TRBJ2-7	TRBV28	TGTGCCAGCAGTTTAGGGACAGGGGTCCCCTACGAGCAGTACTTC	CASSLGTGVPYEQYF
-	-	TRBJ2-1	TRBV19	TGTGCCAGTAGTATTAACGGGAGATGGGGTGAGCAGTTCTTC	CASSINGRWGEQFF
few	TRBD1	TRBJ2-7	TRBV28	TGTGCCAGCAGTTTACGGACAGGGACCTTACCCTACGAGCAGTACTTC	CASSLRTGTLPYEQYF
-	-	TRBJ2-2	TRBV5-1	TGCGCCAGCAGCCCTCTCTCCCTCTCAAGCACCGGGGAGCTGTTTTTT	CASSPLSLSSTGELFF
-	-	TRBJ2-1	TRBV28	TGTGCCAGCAGTTTTCTTAGGTCCGGGAATGAGCAGTTCTTC	CASSFLRSGNEQFF
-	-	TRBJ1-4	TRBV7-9	TGTGCCAGCAGCTCGGGAAATGAAAAACTGTTTTTT	CASSSGNEKLFF
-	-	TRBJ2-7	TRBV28	TGTGCCAGCAGTTTTGGCAGGGCTGAGCAGTACTTC	CASSFGRAEQYF
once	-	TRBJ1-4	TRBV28	TGTGCCAGCAGAAAAGAGGTTCGGAGTGAAAAACTGTTTTTT	CASRKEVRSEKLFF
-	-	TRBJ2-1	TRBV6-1	TGTGCCAGCAGCACATTATACAATGAGCAGTTCTTC	CASSTLYNEQFF
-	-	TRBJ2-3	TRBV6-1	TGTGCCAGCAGTGAAGCGGCGACAAGGGTAGGGGATACGCAGTATTTT	CASSEAATRVGDTQYF
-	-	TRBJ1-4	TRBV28	TGTGCCAGCAGAGTGGGGGACACAAGCCGGAATGAAAAACTGTTTTTT	CASRVGDTSRNEKLFF
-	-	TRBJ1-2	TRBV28	TGTGCCAGCAGTTTGCGGGCTAGCTATGGCTACACCTTC	CASSLRASYGYTF